The entry below gives a single T cell receptor beta chain sequence along with its context. This clone was found a few times. The antigen it recognizes is unknown. One base away there is no much larger clone; base qualities are not given. The CDR3 contains 17 residues, cysteine and phenylalanine counted. The retained sequence is limited to the CDR3, 51 bases, with the frame set at the first base. The germline V gene supplies CDR1 SGHRS and CDR2 YFSETQ. V is cut by 0 bases and J by 2 bases, and the space between the germline ends is 17 bases. The sample is drawn from a study of EBV T-cell therapy then PD-1 blockade in nasopharyngeal carcinoma (dated by TCRdb to the early 2020s). Explained via the paper, the treatment or condition label denotes: AdE1-LMPpoly-expanded autologous EBV-specific T-cell therapy followed by anti-PD-1 nivolumab. The Qiagen DNeasy Kit was used to extract genomic DNA from the sorted cells. Deep sequencing of the TCR beta chain was done on the immunoSEQ platform. The study's own analysis went as follows. Repertoire data analysis was performed with the immunoSEQ Analyzer software. Sourced from immuneACCESS, this table was stored by TCRdb with only in-frame sequences that have V and J called. A share of the clones is absent; for the studies checked, an unresolved V gene accounts for under half, and the remainder has no known explanation. V, J and clone size were drawn from that table, and D and trimming were deduced from the DNA. The sample table lists 15,000 to 20,000 clones, roughly 83% of them with a count of one. The top ten constitute over 25% of the sample.

This TCR came from a man between 35 and 55 years old with nasopharyngeal carcinoma. The chain uses TRBV5-1 and TRBJ2-5; the D gene is perhaps TRBD1 or TRBD2, each of them matching over 5 bases. The sample consisted of CD8+ T cells from blood, taken at day 0 from a patient whose treatment included autologous EBV-specific T cells and nivolumab. At the DNA level, the sequence is TGCGCCAGCAGCTTGGGGTCGGGGCGGCCCCATCAAGAGACCCAGTACTTC. Translated, this gives CASSLGSGRPHQETQYF.